These 27 T cell receptor beta chains came from one sample sequenced in a study of OX40 agonist ivuxolimab in advanced cancers. Receptor amplification or capture employed the immunoSEQ multiplex PCR assay. What TCRdb holds here is the immuneACCESS table cut down to in-frame rearrangements. Part of the clones is not present; checked against another copy, under half of the missing clones reflect an unresolved V gene, and the others are unexplained. This sample has 100,000 or so clones in its table, and roughly four fifths of those were observed once. About 5.5% of the sample is in the top ten clones. Sequenced material: CD4+ or CD8+ T cells sorted from blood, taken in a trial of the OX40 agonist ivuxolimab. The receptors were gathered from an adult with an advanced solid tumor such as melanoma, head and neck, liver or kidney cancer.

V is TRBV6-4 and J is TRBJ2-2; 9 bases align to TRBD1. Germline V CDR1 and CDR2: MRHNA, SNTAGT. V trimming: 6 bases; J trimming: 7 bases; junction bases outside the gene matches: 6. The CDR3 has 14 residues. The CDR3 here is CASRGQGSSGELFF. The DNA for the CDR3 is TGTGCCAGCAGGGGACAGGGCTCGAGCGGGGAGCTGTTTTTT.

Only one count was recorded for this clone. V usage is TRBV5-6 and J usage is TRBJ2-3, with D maybe TRBD1 (5 bases). The CDR3 extends over 14 amino acids. The V end was cut by 0 bases, the J end by 4 bases, with 9 bases between. The germline gives CDR1 SGHDT, CDR2 YYEEEE. This chain's CDR3 is CASSLGQGSDTQYF. The CDR3 coding sequence is TGTGCCAGCAGCTTGGGGCAGGGTTCAGATACGCAGTATTTT.

This chain connects TRBV7-3 to TRBJ2-6, with 8 positions matching TRBD2. The germline CDR1 and CDR2 sequences are SGHTA and FQGTGA. This CDR3 has 20 amino acids. V lost 0 bases and J lost 4; bases outside the gene matches: 14. In DNA form, the CDR3 reads TGTGCCAGCAGCTTAACGGGGGCAGCGGGAGATCCGGCCGGGGCCAACGTCCTGACTTTC. This sequence encodes CASSLTGAAGDPAGANVLTF. The variable domain in full, with the rest retrieved from reference TRBV7-3 and TRBJ2-6, is GAGVSQTPSNKVTEKGKYVELRCDPISGHTALYWYRQSLGQGPEFLIYFQGTGAADDSGLPNDRFFAVRPEGSVSTLKIQRTERGDSAVYLCASSLTGAAGDPAGANVLTFGAGSRLTVL.

This chain connects TRBV25-1 to TRBJ1-3, with TRBD1 as a possible D gene (5 bases). The germline CDR1 and CDR2 sequences are MGHDK and SYGVNS. There are 11 residues in the CDR3. Trimming removed 10 bases at V and 2 bases at J, with 6 bases between. DNA for the CDR3: TGTGCCACAGGGCCTGGAAACACCATATATTTT. Protein: CATGPGNTIYF.

The rearrangement joins TRBV5-6 to TRBJ2-7; 7 nucleotides match TRBD2. Germline lookup yields CDR1 SGHDT and CDR2 YYEEEE. This CDR3 spans 15 amino acids. Losses at the gene ends were 4 bases for V and 6 bases for J; bases not matched to a gene: 13. CDR3 residues: CASSPTIGGFVEQYF. Written as DNA, the CDR3 is TGTGCCAGCAGCCCGACCATCGGGGGGTTCGTCGAGCAGTACTTC.

V usage is TRBV2 and J usage is TRBJ1-4; no definite D call. The CDR3 runs 13 residues. V shed 6 bases and J shed 7 bases, with 12 bases lying between them. Per germline, CDR1 SNHLY and CDR2 FYNNEI. The CDR3, as DNA: TGTGCCAGCAGCCGGCTAACCGGTGAAAAACTGTTTTTT. This gives the protein CASSRLTGEKLFF.

The chain uses TRBV5-1 and TRBJ2-7; 7 bases are a match to TRBD2. V lost 4 bases and J lost 7; bases outside the gene matches: 23. The length of the CDR3 is 18 residues. Germline V gene data show CDR1 as SGHRS and CDR2 as YFSETQ. As DNA, the CDR3 is TGCGCCAGCAGCGCAGGGAGGGTCTGGGCCGCTAACTCGGGGGAGCAGTACTTC. It translates to CASSAGRVWAANSGEQYF.

The CDR3 DNA is TGTGCCACCAGCAAATTAGCGGGAGGGGGCTACGAGCAGTACTTC. Residues: CATSKLAGGGYEQYF. The rearrangement links TRBV15 to TRBJ2-7; 11 bases fit TRBD2. The V segment lost 4 bases and the J segment 3 bases; nucleotides outside the gene matches: 5. The CDR3 consists of 15 residues. Germline CDR1 is LNHNV and CDR2 is YYDKDF (reference sequence).

This clone was seen once. CDR3 protein: CSVEKENYGYTF. DNA of the CDR3: TGCAGCGTTGAAAAGGAAAACTATGGCTACACCTTC. The V and J genes are TRBV29-1 and TRBJ1-2; no firm D call. CDR1 and CDR2 (germline): SQVTM, ANQGSEA. The CDR3 sequence is 12 residues long. V was trimmed by 2 bases and J by 2 bases, leaving 6 bases between them. Full variable domain (outside the CDR3, taken from reference TRBV29-1 and TRBJ1-2): SAVISQKPSRDICQRGTSLTIQCQVDSQVTMMFWYRQQPGQSLTLIATANQGSEATYESGFVIDKFPISRPNLTFSTLTVSNMSPEDSSIYLCSVEKENYGYTFGSGTRLTVV.

The table lists this clone with a count of one. The genes are TRBV20-1 and TRBJ1-1; D may be TRBD1 (5 bases). CDR1 and CDR2 (germline): DFQATT, SNEGSKA (reference sequence). CDR3 size: 11 residues. The DNA for the CDR3 is TGCATGGGGCGACTGAACACTGAAGCTTTCTTT. Amino acid sequence: CMGRLNTEAFF.

The chain couples TRBV7-6 to TRBJ1-1; TRBD1 matches 8 bases. Germline lookup yields CDR1 SGHVS and CDR2 FNYEAQ. The CDR3 spans 15 residues. J gave up 1 base and V 5 bases, and 6 bases lay outside the gene matches. The CDR3: CASSTRTGTNTEAFF. CDR3 DNA: TGTGCCAGCAGCACGAGGACAGGGACGAACACTGAAGCTTTCTTT.

The V and J genes are TRBV29-1 and TRBJ2-2, with a weak D call TRBD2 (5 bases). CDR3 size: 15 residues. CDR1 and CDR2 (germline): SQVTM, ANQGSEA. The V gene lost 7 bases and the J gene lost 4 bases, with 19 bases spanning the gap. The CDR3 nucleotides are TGCAGCGGAACGGGGTCCTCCCCTAGCACCGGGGAGCTGTTTTTT. This codes for CSGTGSSPSTGELFF.

This clone has a handful of counts. The V call is TRBV4-1, the J call TRBJ2-4, with 12 bases fitting TRBD1. This CDR3 has 19 amino acids. Trimming removed 4 bases from V and 3 bases from J; junction bases left unmatched: 13. In germline, CDR1 is MGHRA, CDR2 YSYEKL. In DNA, the CDR3 is TGCGCCAGCAGCCCCACGCCGGGACAGGGGGCTTTAGACAAAAACATTCAGTACTTC. Translated: CASSPTPGQGALDKNIQYF.

The chain couples TRBV11-2 to TRBJ2-1; TRBD1 agrees at 11 bases. Germline V lookup: CDR1 SGHAT, CDR2 FQNNGV. The ends lost 5 bases at V and 7 bases at J; junction bases unmatched: 10. CDR3 length: 16 amino acids. The CDR3 region is CASSRPGTGGWNEQFF. For the CDR3, the DNA is TGTGCCAGCAGCAGGCCCGGGACAGGGGGTTGGAATGAGCAGTTCTTC.

The J gene is TRBJ2-7, the V gene TRBV30, with 10 bases fitting TRBD1. The germline V gene encodes CDR1 GTSNPN and CDR2 SVGIG (reference sequence). This CDR3 region has 16 residues. V shed 0 bases, J shed 0 bases, and the junction held 5 bases outside the gene matches. The CDR3 nucleotides are TGTGCCTGGAGTGTATGGGGACAGGGGAGCTCCTACGAGCAGTACTTC. It codes for CAWSVWGQGSSYEQYF.

The rearrangement uses TRBV6-1 and TRBJ1-3; 8 bases line up with TRBD1. The germline V gene encodes CDR1 MNHNS and CDR2 SASEGT. Trimming cost V 4 bases and J 3 bases; bases outside gene matches: 5. This CDR3 spans 15 amino acids. Here the CDR3 reads CASSAGTGFGNTIYF. The DNA for the CDR3 is TGTGCCAGCAGTGCAGGGACAGGATTTGGAAACACCATATATTTT.

This clone showed up just a few times. V gene TRBV7-2 combines with J gene TRBJ2-3, with no clear D. Germline CDR1 SGHTA, CDR2 FQGNSA. The CDR3 loop spans 15 amino acids. V was trimmed by 2 bases and J by 0 bases, leaving 9 bases between them. In nucleotides, the CDR3 is TGTGCCAGCAGCTTACTGTTTACTAGCACAGATACGCAGTATTTT. It translates to CASSLLFTSTDTQYF.

This clone appeared a few times. The chain recombines TRBV2 with TRBJ1-5, with D unclear. The CDR3 totals 15 residues. Looked up from germline, CDR1 is SNHLY and CDR2 is FYNNEI. The V gene lost 2 bases and the J gene lost 0 bases, with 8 bases spanning the gap. Here the CDR3 reads CASSETTLSNQPQHF. Written as DNA, the CDR3 is TGTGCCAGCAGTGAAACGACCCTTAGCAATCAGCCCCAGCATTTT.

The chain combines TRBV7-6 with TRBJ2-1, with TRBD1 matching 8 bases. V gave up 1 base and J gave up 8 bases; unmatched junction bases: 7. The CDR3 length is 15 residues. Germline lookup yields CDR1 SGHVS and CDR2 FNYEAQ. The CDR3 sequence: CASSLGSGGGDEQFF. The CDR3 coding sequence is TGTGCCAGCAGCTTAGGGTCAGGGGGCGGGGATGAGCAGTTCTTC.

The gene calls are TRBV4-3 and TRBJ1-2; a weak D match, TRBD1 (6 bases). The CDR3 has 15 amino acids. Trimming removed 4 bases at V and 5 bases at J, with 17 bases between. Germline V gene sequence: CDR1 LGHNA, CDR2 YSLEER. DNA for the CDR3: TGCGCCAGCAGCCCGGGACACTTGGGGATATATGGCTACACCTTC. The encoded protein is CASSPGHLGIYGYTF.

The gene calls are TRBV19 and TRBJ2-7; D is unresolved. Between the trimmed V and J ends, which lost 6 bases and 3 bases, there was a span of 9 bases. The CDR3 is 12 amino acids. Germline values: CDR1 LNHDA, CDR2 SQIVND (reference sequence). CDR3 loop: CASSPDNYEQYF. The CDR3 DNA reads as TGTGCCAGTAGCCCAGACAACTACGAGCAGTACTTC.

The J gene is TRBJ2-7, the V gene TRBV7-8; D might be TRBD2 (5 bases). This CDR3 region has 14 residues. CDR1 is SGHVS, CDR2 FQNEAQ, per germline. V was shortened by 4 bases and J by 2 bases, with 12 bases between the two germline ends. The CDR3: CASSSSGRTYEQYF. Here the CDR3 DNA reads TGTGCCAGCAGCTCCTCTGGGAGAACCTACGAGCAGTACTTC.

The chain employs TRBV6-1 and TRBJ1-2, with D unclear. The V and J ends lost 3 bases and 4 bases respectively, with 9 bases between them. Germline-derived CDR1 and CDR2 are MNHNS and SASEGT. CDR3 size: 13 residues. The CDR3 loop reads CASSDWAAYGYTF. The DNA of the CDR3 is TGTGCCAGCAGTGACTGGGCAGCCTATGGCTACACCTTC.

The CDR3 sequence: CASSLWGVYNEQFF. CDR3 DNA: TGTGCCAGCAGCTTGTGGGGGGTCTACAATGAGCAGTTCTTC. The chain carries TRBV5-6 and TRBJ2-1, with D tentatively TRBD2 (6 bases). CDR1 is SGHDT, CDR2 YYEEEE, per germline. This CDR3 spans 14 amino acids. V gave up 1 base and J gave up 3 bases, with 8 bases separating them.

The rearrangement links TRBV5-1 to TRBJ2-1, with 11 bases that match TRBD2. V lost 7 bases, J lost 8 bases, and 8 bases stayed unmatched. The V gene's germline CDR1 is SGHRS and CDR2 YFSETQ. The CDR3 runs 14 residues. The CDR3 region has the DNA TGCGCCAGCGCACTAGCGGGAGTGGGCCATGAGCAGTTCTTC. It yields the protein CASALAGVGHEQFF.

This chain uses TRBV5-3 with TRBJ2-1; 7 bases are shared with TRBD2. TRBV5-3 is recorded as an ORF, its role being uncertain. V lost 2 bases and J lost 7; bases outside the gene matches: 15. This CDR3 is 17 amino acids long. This chain's CDR3 is CARSFSGGPLIRNEQFF. In DNA, the CDR3 is TGTGCCAGAAGCTTTTCGGGAGGCCCATTAATAAGAAATGAGCAGTTCTTC.

The chain has TRBV14 and TRBJ2-7; TRBD2 is a possible D gene (6 bases). The V gene lost 3 bases and the J gene lost 3 bases, with 18 bases spanning the gap. The CDR3 loop spans 16 amino acids. The germline gives CDR1 SGHDN, CDR2 FVKESK. The CDR3 sequence is CASSQDLGGVGYEQYF. CDR3 in DNA: TGTGCCAGCAGCCAGGATCTGGGGGGTGTGGGCTACGAGCAGTACTTC.